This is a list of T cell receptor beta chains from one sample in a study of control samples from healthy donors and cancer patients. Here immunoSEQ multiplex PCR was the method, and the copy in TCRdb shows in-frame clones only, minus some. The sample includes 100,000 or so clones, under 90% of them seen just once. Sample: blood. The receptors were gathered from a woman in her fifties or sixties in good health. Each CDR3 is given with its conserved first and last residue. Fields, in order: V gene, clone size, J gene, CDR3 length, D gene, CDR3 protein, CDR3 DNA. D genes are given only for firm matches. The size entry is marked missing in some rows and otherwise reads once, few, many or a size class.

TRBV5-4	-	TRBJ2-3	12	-	CASSLVRDTQYF	TGTGCCAGCAGCTTGGTCAGGGATACGCAGTATTTT
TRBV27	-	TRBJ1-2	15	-	CASSPWSRGNYGYTF	TGTGCCAGCAGTCCCTGGTCTAGGGGAAACTATGGCTACACCTTC
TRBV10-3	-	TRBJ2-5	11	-	CAISGGETQYF	TGTGCCATCAGTGGAGGGGAGACCCAGTACTTC
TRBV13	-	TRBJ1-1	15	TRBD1	CASSFQGQGNTEAFF	TGTGCCAGCAGCTTCCAGGGACAGGGGAACACTGAAGCTTTCTTT
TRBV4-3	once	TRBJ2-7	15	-	CASSQGWFSGVEQYF	TGCGCCAGCAGCCAAGGATGGTTCTCAGGGGTCGAGCAGTACTTC
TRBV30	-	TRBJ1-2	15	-	CAWSVGSAFLYGYTF	TGTGCCTGGAGTGTCGGCTCCGCCTTCCTCTATGGCTACACCTTC
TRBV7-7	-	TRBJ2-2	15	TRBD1	CATGQGAANTGELFF	TGTGCGACGGGACAGGGGGCCGCGAACACCGGGGAGCTGTTTTTT
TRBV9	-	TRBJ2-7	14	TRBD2	CASSVGTNPYEQYF	TGTGCCAGCAGCGTCGGGACTAACCCCTACGAGCAGTACTTC
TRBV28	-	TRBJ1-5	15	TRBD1	CASSPTGGTVQPQHF	TGTGCCAGCAGTCCCACAGGGGGTACGGTTCAGCCCCAGCATTTT
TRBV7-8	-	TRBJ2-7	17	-	CASSLAVKTRQVREQYF	TGTGCCAGCAGCCTCGCCGTAAAGACCCGACAGGTTCGCGAGCAGTACTTC